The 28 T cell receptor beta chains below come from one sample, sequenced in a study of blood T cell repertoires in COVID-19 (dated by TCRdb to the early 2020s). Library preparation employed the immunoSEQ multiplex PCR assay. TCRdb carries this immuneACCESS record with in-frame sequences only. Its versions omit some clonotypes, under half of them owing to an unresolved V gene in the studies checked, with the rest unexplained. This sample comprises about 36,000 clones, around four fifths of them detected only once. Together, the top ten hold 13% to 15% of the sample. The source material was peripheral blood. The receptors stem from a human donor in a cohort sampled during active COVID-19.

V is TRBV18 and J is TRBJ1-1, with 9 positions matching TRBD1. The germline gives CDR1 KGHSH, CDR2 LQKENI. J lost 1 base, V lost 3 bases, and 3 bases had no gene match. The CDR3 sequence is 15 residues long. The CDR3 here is CASSPPTGGNTEAFF. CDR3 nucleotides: TGTGCCAGCTCACCCCCGACAGGGGGGAACACTGAAGCTTTCTTT.

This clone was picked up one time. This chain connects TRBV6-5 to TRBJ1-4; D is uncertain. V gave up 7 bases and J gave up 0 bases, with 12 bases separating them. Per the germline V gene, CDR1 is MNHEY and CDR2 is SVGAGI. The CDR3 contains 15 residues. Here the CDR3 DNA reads TGTGCCAGCACGCCCGGGAGCACAACTAATGAAAAACTGTTTTTT. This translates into CASTPGSTTNEKLFF.

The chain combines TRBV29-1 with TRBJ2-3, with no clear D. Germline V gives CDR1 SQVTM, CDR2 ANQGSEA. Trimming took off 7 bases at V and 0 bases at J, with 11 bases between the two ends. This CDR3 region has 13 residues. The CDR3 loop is CSAGLTSTDTQYF. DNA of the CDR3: TGCAGCGCAGGTCTGACTAGCACAGATACGCAGTATTTT.

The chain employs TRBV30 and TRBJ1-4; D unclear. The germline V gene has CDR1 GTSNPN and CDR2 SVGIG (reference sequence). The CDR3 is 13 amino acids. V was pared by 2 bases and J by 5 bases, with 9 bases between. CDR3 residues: CAWSRRSNEKLFF. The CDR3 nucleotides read TGTGCCTGGAGTAGGAGATCAAATGAAAAACTGTTTTTT.

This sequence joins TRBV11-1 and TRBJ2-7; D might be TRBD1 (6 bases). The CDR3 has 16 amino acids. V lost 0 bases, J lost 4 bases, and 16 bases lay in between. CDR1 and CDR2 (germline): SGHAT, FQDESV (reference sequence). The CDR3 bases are TGTGCCAGCAGCTTAGCCGCCGGGTTGGGGGCGTACGAGCAGTACTTC. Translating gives CASSLAAGLGAYEQYF. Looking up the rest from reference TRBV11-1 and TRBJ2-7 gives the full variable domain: EAEVAQSPRYKITEKSQAVAFWCDPISGHATLYWYRQILGQGPELLVQFQDESVVDDSQLPKDRFSAERLKGVDSTLKIQPAELGDSAMYLCASSLAAGLGAYEQYFGPGTRLTVT.

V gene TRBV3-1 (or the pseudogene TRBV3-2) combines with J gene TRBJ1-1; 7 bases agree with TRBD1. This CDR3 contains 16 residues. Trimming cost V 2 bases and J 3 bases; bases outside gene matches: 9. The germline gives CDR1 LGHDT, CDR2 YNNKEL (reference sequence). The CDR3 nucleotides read TGTGCCAGCAGCCAAACATCAAACAGGGGCTACACTGAAGCTTTCTTT. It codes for CASSQTSNRGYTEAFF.

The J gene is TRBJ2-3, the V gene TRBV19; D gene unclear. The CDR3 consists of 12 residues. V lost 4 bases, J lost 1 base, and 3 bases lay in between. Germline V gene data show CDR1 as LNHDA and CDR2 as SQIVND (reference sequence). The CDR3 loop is CASSTGTDTQYF. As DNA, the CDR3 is TGTGCCAGTAGTACAGGCACAGATACGCAGTATTTT. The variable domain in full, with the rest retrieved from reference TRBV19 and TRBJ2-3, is DGGITQSPKYLFRKEGQNVTLSCEQNLNHDAMYWYRQDPGQGLRLIYYSQIVNDFQKGDIAEGYSVSREKKESFPLTVTSAQKNPTAFYLCASSTGTDTQYFGPGTRLTVL.

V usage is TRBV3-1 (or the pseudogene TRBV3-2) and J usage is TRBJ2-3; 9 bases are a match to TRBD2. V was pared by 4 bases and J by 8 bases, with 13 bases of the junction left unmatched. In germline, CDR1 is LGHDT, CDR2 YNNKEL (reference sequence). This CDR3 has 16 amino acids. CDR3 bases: TGTGCCAGCAGCCCCAGGACTAGCGTCTCCTCTGGTACGCAGTATTTT. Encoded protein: CASSPRTSVSSGTQYF.

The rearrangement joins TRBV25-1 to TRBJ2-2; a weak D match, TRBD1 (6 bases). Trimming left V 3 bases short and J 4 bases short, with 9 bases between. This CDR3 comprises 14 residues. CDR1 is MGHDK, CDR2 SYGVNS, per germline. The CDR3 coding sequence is TGTGCCAGCAGTGACACAGGGAGCACCGGGGAGCTGTTTTTT. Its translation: CASSDTGSTGELFF.

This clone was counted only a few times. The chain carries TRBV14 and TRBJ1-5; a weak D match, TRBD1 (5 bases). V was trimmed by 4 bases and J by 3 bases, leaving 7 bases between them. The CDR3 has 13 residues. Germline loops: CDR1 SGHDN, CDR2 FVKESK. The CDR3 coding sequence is TGTGCCAGCAGCCCGGGACTCAATCAGCCCCAGCATTTT. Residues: CASSPGLNQPQHF. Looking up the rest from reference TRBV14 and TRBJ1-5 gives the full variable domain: EAGVTQFPSHSVIEKGQTVTLRCDPISGHDNLYWYRRVMGKEIKFLLHFVKESKQDESGMPNNRFLAERTGGTYSTLKVQPAELEDSGVYFCASSPGLNQPQHFGDGTRLSIL.

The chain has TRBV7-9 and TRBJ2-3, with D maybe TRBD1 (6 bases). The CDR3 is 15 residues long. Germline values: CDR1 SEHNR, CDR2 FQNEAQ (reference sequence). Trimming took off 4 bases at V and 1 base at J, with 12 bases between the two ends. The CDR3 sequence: CASSSQTGRTDTQYF. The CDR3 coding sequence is TGTGCCAGCAGCTCTCAGACAGGACGCACAGATACGCAGTATTTT.

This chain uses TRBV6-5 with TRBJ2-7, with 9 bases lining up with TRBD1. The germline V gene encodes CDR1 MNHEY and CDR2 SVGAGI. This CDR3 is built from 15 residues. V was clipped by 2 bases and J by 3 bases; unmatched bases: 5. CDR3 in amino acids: CASSYPGQGGYEQYF. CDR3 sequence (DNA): TGTGCCAGCAGTTACCCGGGACAGGGTGGCTACGAGCAGTACTTC.

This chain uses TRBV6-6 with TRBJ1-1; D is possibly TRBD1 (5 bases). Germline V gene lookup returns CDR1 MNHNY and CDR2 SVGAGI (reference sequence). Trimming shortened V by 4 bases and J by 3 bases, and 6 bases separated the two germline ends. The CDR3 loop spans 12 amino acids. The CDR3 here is CASSWGDTEAFF. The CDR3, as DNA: TGTGCCAGCAGTTGGGGGGACACTGAAGCTTTCTTT.

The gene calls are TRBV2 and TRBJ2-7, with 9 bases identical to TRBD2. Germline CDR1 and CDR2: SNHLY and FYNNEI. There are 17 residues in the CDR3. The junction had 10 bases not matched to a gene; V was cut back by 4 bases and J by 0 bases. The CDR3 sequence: CASSGLAGSRSSYEQYF. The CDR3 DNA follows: TGTGCCAGCAGTGGTCTAGCGGGGTCGCGTAGCTCCTACGAGCAGTACTTC. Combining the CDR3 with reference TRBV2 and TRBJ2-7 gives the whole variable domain EPEVTQTPSHQVTQMGQEVILRCVPISNHLYFYWYRQILGQKVEFLVSFYNNEISEKSEIFDDQFSVERPDGSNFTLKIRSTKLEDSAMYFCASSGLAGSRSSYEQYFGPGTRLTVT.

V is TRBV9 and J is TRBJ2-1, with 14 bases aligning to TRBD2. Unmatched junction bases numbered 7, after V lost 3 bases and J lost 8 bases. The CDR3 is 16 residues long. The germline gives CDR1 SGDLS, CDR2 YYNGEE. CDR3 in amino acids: CASSARLAGGLDEQFF. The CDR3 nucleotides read TGTGCCAGCAGCGCGCGACTAGCGGGGGGGTTGGATGAGCAGTTCTTC.

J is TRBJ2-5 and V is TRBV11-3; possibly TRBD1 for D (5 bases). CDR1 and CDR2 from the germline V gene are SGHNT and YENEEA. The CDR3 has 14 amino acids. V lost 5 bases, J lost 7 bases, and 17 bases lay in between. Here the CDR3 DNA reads TGTGCCAGCAGCGACCCTCTGGGGCAGGGGACCCAGTACTTC. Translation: CASSDPLGQGTQYF.

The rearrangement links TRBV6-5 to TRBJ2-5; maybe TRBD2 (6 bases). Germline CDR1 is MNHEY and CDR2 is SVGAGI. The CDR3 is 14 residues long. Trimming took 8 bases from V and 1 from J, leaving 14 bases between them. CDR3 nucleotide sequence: TGTGCCAGCTGGCTAGGAGGGTTCCAAGAGACCCAGTACTTC. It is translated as CASWLGGFQETQYF.

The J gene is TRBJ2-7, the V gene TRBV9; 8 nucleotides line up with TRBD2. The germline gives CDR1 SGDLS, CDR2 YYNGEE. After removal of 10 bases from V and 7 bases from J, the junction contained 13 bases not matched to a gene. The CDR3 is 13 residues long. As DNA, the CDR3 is TGTGCCCCGGCCCGGGGGGGCTTGATGGAGCAGTACTTC. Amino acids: CAPARGGLMEQYF.

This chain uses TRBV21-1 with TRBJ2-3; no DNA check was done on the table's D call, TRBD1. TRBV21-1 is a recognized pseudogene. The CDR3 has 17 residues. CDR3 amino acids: CASVPGIWTDPTDTQYF. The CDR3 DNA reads TGTGCCAGCGTTCCCGGCATTTGGACAGACCCCACAGATACGCAGTATTTT.

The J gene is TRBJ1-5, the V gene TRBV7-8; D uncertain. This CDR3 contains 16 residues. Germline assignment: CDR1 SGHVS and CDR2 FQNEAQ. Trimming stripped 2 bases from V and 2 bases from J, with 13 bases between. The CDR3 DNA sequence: TGTGCCAGCAGCTTATGGCCCCTGGGAGGCAATCAGCCCCAGCATTTT. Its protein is CASSLWPLGGNQPQHF.

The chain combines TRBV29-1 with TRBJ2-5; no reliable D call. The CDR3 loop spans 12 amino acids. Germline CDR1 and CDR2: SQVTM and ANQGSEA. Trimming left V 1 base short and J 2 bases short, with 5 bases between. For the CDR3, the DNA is TGCAGCGTTGAAGGGGCGCAAGAGACCCAGTACTTC. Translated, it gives CSVEGAQETQYF.

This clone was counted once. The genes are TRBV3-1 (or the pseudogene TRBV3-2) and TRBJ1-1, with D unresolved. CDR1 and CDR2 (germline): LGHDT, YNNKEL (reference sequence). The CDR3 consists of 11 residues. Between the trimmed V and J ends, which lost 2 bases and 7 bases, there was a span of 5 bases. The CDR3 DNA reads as TGTGCCAGCAGCCAATCTAGTGAAGCTTTCTTT. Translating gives CASSQSSEAFF.

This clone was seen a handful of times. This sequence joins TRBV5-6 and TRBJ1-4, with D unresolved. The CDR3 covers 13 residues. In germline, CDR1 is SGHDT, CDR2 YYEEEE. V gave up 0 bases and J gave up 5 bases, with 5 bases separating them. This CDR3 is CASSLVRNEKLFF. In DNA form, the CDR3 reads TGTGCCAGCAGCTTGGTACGGAATGAAAAACTGTTTTTT.

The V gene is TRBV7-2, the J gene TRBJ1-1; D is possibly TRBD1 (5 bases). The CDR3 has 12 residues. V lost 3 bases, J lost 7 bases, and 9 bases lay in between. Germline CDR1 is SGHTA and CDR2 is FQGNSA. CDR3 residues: CASSFYGGEAFF. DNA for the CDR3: TGTGCCAGCAGCTTCTACGGGGGTGAAGCTTTCTTT.

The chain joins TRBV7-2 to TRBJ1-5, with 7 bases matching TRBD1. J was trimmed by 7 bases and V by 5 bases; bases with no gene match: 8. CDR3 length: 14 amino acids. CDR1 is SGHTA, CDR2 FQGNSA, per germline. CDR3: CASSTRQGGQPQHF. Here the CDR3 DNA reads TGTGCCAGCAGCACCCGACAGGGTGGGCAGCCCCAGCATTTT. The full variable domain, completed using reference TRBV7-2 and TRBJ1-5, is GAGVSQSPSNKVTEKGKDVELRCDPISGHTALYWYRQSLGQGLEFLIYFQGNSAPDKSGLPSDRFSAERTGGSVSTLTIQRTQQEDSAVYLCASSTRQGGQPQHFGDGTRLSIL.

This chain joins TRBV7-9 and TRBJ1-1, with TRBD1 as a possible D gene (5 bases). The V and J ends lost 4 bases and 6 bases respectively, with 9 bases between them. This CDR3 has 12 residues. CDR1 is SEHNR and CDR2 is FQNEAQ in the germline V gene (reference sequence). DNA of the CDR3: TGTGCCAGCAGCTCAGGGCGTGCTGAAGCTTTCTTT. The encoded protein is CASSSGRAEAFF.

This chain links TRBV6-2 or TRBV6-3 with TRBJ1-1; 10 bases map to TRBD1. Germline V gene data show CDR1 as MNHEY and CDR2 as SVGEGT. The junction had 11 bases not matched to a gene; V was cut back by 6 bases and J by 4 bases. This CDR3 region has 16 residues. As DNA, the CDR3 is TGTGCCAGCAGCCAAGGACAGGGGGTAGGAAGCACTGAAGCTTTCTTT. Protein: CASSQGQGVGSTEAFF.

The CDR3: CASTLGGTGYQNIQYF. CDR3 nucleotide sequence: TGTGCCAGTACCCTCGGAGGGACAGGGTATCAAAACATTCAGTACTTC. This chain joins TRBV19 and TRBJ2-4; 9 bases map to TRBD1. Germline V gene data show CDR1 as LNHDA and CDR2 as SQIVND (reference sequence). The CDR3 runs 16 residues. The trim removed 7 bases at V and 5 bases at J, leaving 12 bases unmatched.